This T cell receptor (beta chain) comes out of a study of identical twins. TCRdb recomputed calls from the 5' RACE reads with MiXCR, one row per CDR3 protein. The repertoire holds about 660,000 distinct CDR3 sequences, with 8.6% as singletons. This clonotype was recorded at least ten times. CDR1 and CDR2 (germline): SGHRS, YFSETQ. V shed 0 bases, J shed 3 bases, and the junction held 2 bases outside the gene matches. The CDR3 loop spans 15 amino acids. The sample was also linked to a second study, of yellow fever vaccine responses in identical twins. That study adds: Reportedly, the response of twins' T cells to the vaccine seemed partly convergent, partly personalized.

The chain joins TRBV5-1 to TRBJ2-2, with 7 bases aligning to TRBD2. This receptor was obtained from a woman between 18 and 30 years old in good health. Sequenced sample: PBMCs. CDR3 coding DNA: TGCGCCAGCAGCTTGGAGCGGGGAGACACCGGGGAGCTGTTTTTT. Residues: CASSLERGDTGELFF.